Here is one T cell receptor beta chain with its context. Its specificity is not known. This sample was taken from a study of cytomegalovirus exposure and HLA in healthy donors. Broader study findings: According to reports, the classifier identified cytomegalovirus status with high specificity and sensitivity. Whilst most TCR sequences proved rare, a subset of public TCRs occurred across many donors. Subsequent analysis of the roughly 120 validation repertoires found a tendency for first-cohort TCR clusters to co-occur. Altogether, 164 TCR beta chains were recorded as cytomegalovirus-associated.

This CDR3 has 13 residues. The V gene lost 7 bases and the J gene lost 2 bases, with 11 bases spanning the gap. The germline V gene has CDR1 LNHDA and CDR2 SQIVND (reference sequence). Using immunoSEQ multiplex PCR, the repertoire was profiled, and TCRdb retains in-frame clones only, with some absent. The data show around 170,000 clones, about 85% seen once. This clonotype originated in a man between 18 and 29 years old in good health and CMV-seropositive. The J gene is TRBJ1-1, the V gene TRBV19; no reliable D call. Sequenced sample: PBMCs. CDR3 bases: TGTGCCAGTACCGTTACCACTAACACTGAAGCTTTCTTT. It is translated as CASTVTTNTEAFF.